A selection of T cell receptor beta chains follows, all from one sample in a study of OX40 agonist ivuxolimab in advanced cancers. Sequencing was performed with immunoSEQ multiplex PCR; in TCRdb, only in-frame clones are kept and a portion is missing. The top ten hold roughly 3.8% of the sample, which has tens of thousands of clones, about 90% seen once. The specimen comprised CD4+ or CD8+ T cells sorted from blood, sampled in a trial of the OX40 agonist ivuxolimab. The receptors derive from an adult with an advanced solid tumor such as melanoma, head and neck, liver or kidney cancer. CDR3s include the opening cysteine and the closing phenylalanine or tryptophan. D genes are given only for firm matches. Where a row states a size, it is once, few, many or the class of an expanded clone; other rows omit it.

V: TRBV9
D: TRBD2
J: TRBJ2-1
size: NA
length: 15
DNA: TGTGCCAGCAGCGTAGGACTAGCGGGAACTCATGAGCAGTTCTTC
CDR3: CASSVGLAGTHEQFF

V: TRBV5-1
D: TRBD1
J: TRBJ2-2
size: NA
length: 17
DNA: TGCGCCAGCAGCCCAAGACCCGGGACAGCAAACACCGGGGAGCTGTTTTTT
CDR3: CASSPRPGTANTGELFF

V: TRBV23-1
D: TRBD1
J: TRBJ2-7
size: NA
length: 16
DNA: TGCGCCAGCAGTCAATCGCGCCGGACAGGGGGCAACGAGCAGTACTTC
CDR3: CASSQSRRTGGNEQYF

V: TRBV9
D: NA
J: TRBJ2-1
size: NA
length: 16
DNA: TGTGCCAGCAGCGTAGCTGGGGGGACAACCTACAATGAGCAGTTCTTC
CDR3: CASSVAGGTTYNEQFF

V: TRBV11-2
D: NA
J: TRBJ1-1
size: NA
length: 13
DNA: TGTGCCAGCAGCTTATGGGGTGGCACTGAAGCTTTCTTT
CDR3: CASSLWGGTEAFF

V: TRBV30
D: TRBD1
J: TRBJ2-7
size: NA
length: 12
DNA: TGTGCCTGGGCTCAGGGGGTTCACGAGCAGTACTTC
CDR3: CAWAQGVHEQYF

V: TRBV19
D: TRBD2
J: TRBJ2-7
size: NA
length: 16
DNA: TGTGCCAGTAGTCCCGTCCCGAGTAGCGGGAGGTACGAGCAGTACTTC
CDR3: CASSPVPSSGRYEQYF

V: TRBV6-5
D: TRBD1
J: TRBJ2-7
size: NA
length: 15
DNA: TGTGCCAGCAGTTACTCCGGACAGGGTGGCGACGAGCAGTACTTC
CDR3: CASSYSGQGGDEQYF

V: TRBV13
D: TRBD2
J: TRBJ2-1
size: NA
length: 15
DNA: TGTGCCAGCAGCACTGGGACTAGCGGGAGTAATGAGCAGTTCTTC
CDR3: CASSTGTSGSNEQFF

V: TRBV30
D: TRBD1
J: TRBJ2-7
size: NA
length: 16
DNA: TGTGCCTGGAGTGCCGGGACAGGGCCTCCCTTCTACGAGCAGTACTTC
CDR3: CAWSAGTGPPFYEQYF

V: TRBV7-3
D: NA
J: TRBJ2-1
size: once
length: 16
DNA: TGTGCCAGCAGCTCGGAGATAAATCCGTCATACAATGAGCAGTTCTTC
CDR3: CASSSEINPSYNEQFF

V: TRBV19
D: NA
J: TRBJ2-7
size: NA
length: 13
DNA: TGTGCCAGTAGTATAGGATTCCCCTACGAGCAGTACTTC
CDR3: CASSIGFPYEQYF

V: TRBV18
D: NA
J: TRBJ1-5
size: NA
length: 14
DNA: TGTGCCAGCTCACCCAGGGATGGTGATCAGCCCCAGCATTTT
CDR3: CASSPRDGDQPQHF

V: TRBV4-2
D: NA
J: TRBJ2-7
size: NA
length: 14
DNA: TGTGCCAGCAGCCACGCAATAGGATCCTACGAGCAGTACTTC
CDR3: CASSHAIGSYEQYF

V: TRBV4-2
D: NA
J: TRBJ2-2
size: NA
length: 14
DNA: TGTGCCAGCAGCCCCACCAGAAACACCGGGGAGCTGTTTTTT
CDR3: CASSPTRNTGELFF

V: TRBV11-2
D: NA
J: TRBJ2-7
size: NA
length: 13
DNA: TGTGCCAGCAGCCATGACGGTTTCTACGAGCAGTACTTC
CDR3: CASSHDGFYEQYF